This TCR beta chain was identified during a study of molecular identifiers for immune sequencing clone quantification (dated 2018 in TCRdb). Broadly, across the study: For a replicate experiment, RNA from approximately 20,000 or 100,000 naive CD8 T cells was divided into five aliquots, and four of the five aliquots were sequenced. This methods study used CD8 T cells to benchmark TCR RNA copy counting and molecular-identifier clustering-based TCR repertoire sequencing (MIDCIRS).

Libraries of naive CD8 T cells were built from approximately 20,000 to 980,000 sorted cells, with 10%, 30% or 50% of the purified RNA used. Naive CD8 T cells were FACS-sorted as CD8+CD4-CCR7+CD45RA+ on a BD FACSAria II into RLT Plus buffer. Detection sensitivity was tested by spiking Jurkat RNA equal to roughly nine TCR copies' worth into samples containing roughly 19,000-1,100,000 naive CD8 T cells. Enrichment of CD8 T cells was performed with RosetteSep CD8+ T Cell Enrichment Cocktail and Ficoll-Paque, after which ACK red cell lysis was carried out. The library was prepared using PCR. The reads were generated on an Illumina HiSeq 4000. Bulk TCR libraries were made following a previously described method, with the TCR primers given in Table S5. Purification of total RNA was performed with the Qiagen AllPrep DNA/RNA kit. Before analysis, reads from multiple sequencing runs of one library were combined. The study's own analysis went as follows. Only reads with exact TCR constant sequence were kept, trimmed to 150 nt, and grouped by their 12-nt molecular barcodes. Reads in each barcode group were sub-clustered using a 15% Levenshtein threshold, and a quality-weighted consensus sequence was built for each RNA molecule. Non-functional sequences were discarded, and so were lower-count sequences lying one edit away from another sequence. Barcode sub-clusters with fewer than 20% of the maximum read count were removed, based on fitting two negative binomial distributions. TCRdb reanalyzed the raw reads on its own, using fastp at Q25 for trimming and MiXCR for clone calling, and kept in-frame beta chains. Duplicate CDR3 protein sequences are folded into a single record with the most common DNA and genes. These V and J calls originate from TCRdb's pipeline instead of the authors' own analysis. The sample includes tens of thousands of distinct CDR3 sequences, with roughly 18% observed a single time. The ten largest clones take up over 1.3% of the sample.

The CDR3 sequence holds 14 residues, the cysteine and phenylalanine included. Only the CDR3 portion is preserved as DNA: 42 bases, with reading frame beginning at the first base. CDR1 and CDR2 are read off the germline V gene (reference sequence) as SEHNR and FQNEAQ. V and J are truncated by 5 bases and 0 bases respectively, leaving an intervening sequence of 8 bases. The research as a whole found: Around 2.8 recovered TCR RNA copies per cell were obtained by modeling, versus roughly 9.7 by digital PCR, implying a capture efficiency of about 30%. In CMV-specific effector cells, clones with more than 20 RNA copies accounted for over 97% of molecules, whereas in naive cells such clones accounted for under 1%. Without barcode sub-clustering, chimeric consensus sequences inflated TCR diversity; chimeras reached as high as 47%. A single cell's worth of spiked-in Jurkat TCR RNA was reported detectable even among under 1.1 million naive CD8 T cells. Highly expanded clone sizes could be underestimated if identical TCR molecules share a barcode. Naive libraries contained spiked-in Jurkat TCR RNA (around eleven copies' worth), which is not part of the donor repertoire.

This clonotype has at least ten counts. The target of this receptor is not known. Base qualities are not at hand, and no much larger clone is one base apart. The chain is made from TRBV7-9 and TRBJ1-3, with a tentative D gene TRBD1 over 5 matching bases. The TCR originated in a human donor in good health. Some libraries in this study had Jurkat cell RNA spiked in. The sequenced sample was naive CD8+ T cells from blood, with Jurkat cell RNA spiked in. This specimen's cell subset or site label, per the study, means: FACS-sorted CD8+CD4-CCR7+CD45RA+ naive T cells. The CDR3 protein is CASSLDSSGNTIYF. Read as DNA, the sequence is TGTGCCAGCAGCCTAGACAGCTCTGGAAACACCATATATTTT.